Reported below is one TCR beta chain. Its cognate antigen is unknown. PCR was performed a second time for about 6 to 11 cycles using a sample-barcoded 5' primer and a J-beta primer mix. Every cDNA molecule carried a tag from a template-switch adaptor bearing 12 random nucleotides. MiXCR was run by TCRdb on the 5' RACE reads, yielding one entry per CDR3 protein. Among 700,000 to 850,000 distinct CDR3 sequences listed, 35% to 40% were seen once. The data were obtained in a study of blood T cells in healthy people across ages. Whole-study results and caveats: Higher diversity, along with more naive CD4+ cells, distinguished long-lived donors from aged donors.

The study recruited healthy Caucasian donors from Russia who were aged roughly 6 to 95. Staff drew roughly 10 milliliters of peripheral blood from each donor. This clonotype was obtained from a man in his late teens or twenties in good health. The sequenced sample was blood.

DNA of the CDR3: TGCGCCAGCAGCCAAGTGCAGACTAGCTCGGGGGAGCTGTTTTTT. Its protein is CASSQVQTSSGELFF. This chain uses TRBV4-1 with TRBJ2-2; 7 bases match TRBD2. Per the germline V gene, CDR1 is MGHRA and CDR2 is YSYEKL. Trimming removed 1 base from V and 8 bases from J; junction bases left unmatched: 7. The length of the CDR3 is 15 residues.